The clone carrying this T cell receptor beta chain was seen only a few times. The target antigen is unknown. Unstimulated regulatory T cells (CD4+CD25+CD127-), CD4+CD25- non-regulatory cells, CD4 and CD8 cells were FACS-sorted from thawed PBMCs. Repertoires were generated with immunoSEQ multiplex PCR, while TCRdb's copy carries only in-frame clones and drops some. The sample records approximately 260,000 clones, about four fifths being singletons. This record comes from a study of Tregs in tolerant kidney transplant recipients. The CDR3 is 15 residues long. Germline CDR1 MNHNS, CDR2 SASEGT. V shed 1 base, J shed 3 bases, and the junction held 3 bases outside the gene matches. Study findings and constraints: This study did not directly address biological reproducibility.

The clonotype was recovered from a human donor in good health. J is TRBJ2-7 and V is TRBV6-1; 10 nucleotides agree with TRBD1. Material: CD4+ T cells from blood. For the CDR3, the DNA is TGTGCCAGCAGTGAAGGACAGGGGGCATTCTACGAGCAGTACTTC. Protein sequence: CASSEGQGAFYEQYF.